The sequence of this T cell receptor beta chain was determined in a study of cytomegalovirus exposure and HLA in healthy donors. V was pared by 7 bases and J by 3 bases, with 15 bases between. The CDR3 totals 14 residues. The germline CDR1 and CDR2 sequences are SNHLY and FYNNEI. The study's findings and limits: For presence/absence analyses, sequencing depth was assumed to be roughly uniform across donors. About 87% or about 30% of the time was how often most TCR beta V segments were productive, according to an earlier analysis. The majority of CMV-associated TCR beta chains were reported as apparently HLA-restricted in a later analysis.

About this clone itself: The antigen is undetermined.

Researchers ran the PCR with 60 Vbeta and 13 Jbeta primers. Source study methods: Later work found about 80 million unique TCR beta chains, with some 11 million shared. Sequenced by immunoSEQ multiplex PCR; TCRdb stores in-frame clones only, minus some. V and J calls and clone size are given by that table; D and trimming were obtained from the DNA. The data contain some 98,000 clones, 70% to 80% of them seen just once; the ten biggest clones take up roughly 8%. Sequencing was performed on PBMCs. The origin of this receptor is a female donor in good health and CMV-seronegative. J is TRBJ1-2 and V is TRBV2; TRBD1 is a possible D gene (5 bases). The CDR3 loop reads CASILGGTHYGYTF. CDR3 sequence (DNA): TGTGCCAGCATCCTCGGGGGTACCCACTATGGCTACACCTTC.